This T cell receptor (beta chain) originates from a study of OX40 agonist ivuxolimab in advanced cancers. Study-wide context: Patients were dosed intravenously with ivuxolimab at 0.01 to 10 mg/kg every 2 weeks. Antecedent anti-PD-1, anti-PD-L1 or anti-CTLA-4 therapy was permissible, with roughly 36% having received some. Study-wide results and caveats: More expanded clones were found, on average, in CD8+ than in CD4+ T cells.

To note about this clone: Its target is unknown.

The CDR3 contains 13 residues. Germline V gene lookup returns CDR1 SGHTA and CDR2 FQGTGA. Trimming cost V 5 bases and J 6 bases; bases outside gene matches: 3. Only in-frame clones appear in the TCRdb table, and some are missing; sequencing was by immunoSEQ multiplex PCR. The table shows roughly 32,000 clones, with about four fifths occurring only once. The receptor comes from an adult with an advanced solid tumor such as melanoma, head and neck, liver or kidney cancer. The rearrangement joins TRBV7-3 to TRBJ2-1; TRBD2 aligns across 8 bases. The source material was CD4+ or CD8+ T cells sorted from blood, sampled in a trial of the OX40 agonist ivuxolimab. CDR3 sequence (DNA): TGTGCCAGCAGCACCGGGAGGGGCAATGAGCAGTTCTTC. The encoded protein is CASSTGRGNEQFF.